The 25 T cell receptor beta chains presented below share a single source sample, sequenced in a study of shared clonotypes between healthy human individuals. Sequencing was performed with immunoSEQ multiplex PCR; in TCRdb, only in-frame clones are kept and a portion is missing. The sample lists 2 million to 2.5 million clones, roughly 92% occurring once. The specimen was naive CD4+ T cells from PBMCs. Subset in this sample: CD45RA+ positively selected. These receptors were taken from a man aged 18 to 30 in good health. Some clones in this sample may be carry-over from other donors' samples.

The genes are TRBV28 and TRBJ1-2; tentative D call: TRBD1 (6 bases). Germline-derived CDR1 and CDR2 are MDHEN and SYDVKM. V lost 0 bases, J lost 2 bases, and 13 bases lay in between. CDR3 length: 16 amino acids. The CDR3 loop is CASSLWSGASNYGYTF. CDR3 coding DNA: TGTGCCAGCAGTTTATGGTCGGGGGCGTCCAACTATGGCTACACCTTC.

This chain links TRBV4-2 with TRBJ2-1; TRBD2 aligns across 8 bases. Germline trimming cut 4 bases from V and 7 bases from J; bases unmatched to any gene: 9. This CDR3 has 15 residues. Per the germline V gene, CDR1 is LGHNA and CDR2 is YNFKEQ. CDR3 amino acids: CASSRAGGEQNEQFF. The CDR3 DNA is TGTGCCAGCAGCCGGGCCGGGGGGGAGCAGAATGAGCAGTTCTTC.

In the case of this clone: Different DNA sequences within this sample yield the same CDR3. The chain combines TRBV6-5 with TRBJ1-3, with TRBD1 identical over 7 bases. The V segment lost 5 bases and the J segment 0 bases; nucleotides outside the gene matches: 4. Per the germline V gene, CDR1 is MNHEY and CDR2 is SVGAGI. CDR3 length equals 15 residues. The CDR3 nucleotides are TGTGCCAGCAGTCGACAGGGCAACTCTGGAAACACCATATATTTT. This gives the protein CASSRQGNSGNTIYF.

V and J are TRBV7-3 and TRBJ2-1; unclear D gene. The germline gives CDR1 SGHTA, CDR2 FQGTGA. The CDR3 loop spans 13 amino acids. Trimming pared 0 bases from V and 8 bases from J, leaving 8 bases between. CDR3 protein: CASSLTGWDEQFF. In DNA form, the CDR3 reads TGTGCCAGCAGCTTAACAGGCTGGGATGAGCAGTTCTTC.

The J gene is TRBJ2-7, the V gene TRBV27; D possibly corresponds to TRBD2 (6 bases). The CDR3 has 16 residues. The germline V and J ends were trimmed by 2 bases and 3 bases, with 17 bases remaining between them. CDR1 and CDR2 from the germline V gene are MNHEY and SMNVEV (reference sequence). CDR3 DNA sequence: TGTGCCAGCAGTTTACTCCTCGGTAGCGGAGACTACGAGCAGTACTTC. Encoded protein: CASSLLLGSGDYEQYF.

This clone was counted once. This rearrangement joins TRBV7-9 to TRBJ2-5; 11 bases fit TRBD2. V was pared by 5 bases and J by 4 bases, with 9 bases of the junction left unmatched. The germline V gene has CDR1 SEHNR and CDR2 FQNEAQ (reference sequence). The CDR3 has 16 amino acids. The CDR3 DNA sequence: TGTGCCAGCAGCCCTCCCATAGCGGGAGGGGGAGAGACCCAGTACTTC. Its protein product is CASSPPIAGGGETQYF.

V is TRBV7-8 and J is TRBJ2-5, with 8 bases lining up with TRBD1. The CDR3 runs to 17 residues. After removal of 3 bases from V and 4 bases from J, the junction contained 13 bases not matched to a gene. The germline gives CDR1 SGHVS, CDR2 FQNEAQ. The DNA for the CDR3 is TGTGCCAGCAGCTTGAAAAGTTCAGGGGGCAGTTCAGAGACCCAGTACTTC. Its protein is CASSLKSSGGSSETQYF.

V usage is TRBV4-2 and J usage is TRBJ2-5; no definite D call. Germline V lookup: CDR1 LGHNA, CDR2 YNFKEQ. The CDR3 totals 15 residues. The V end was cut by 1 base, the J end by 1 base, with 10 bases between. CDR3 bases: TGTGCCAGCAGCCAAGGGTCCAGCCTCCAAGAGACCCAGTACTTC. It encodes CASSQGSSLQETQYF.

The chain couples TRBV6-1 to TRBJ2-1, with D possibly called TRBD1 or TRBD2 (6 bases each). The V gene's germline CDR1 is MNHNS and CDR2 SASEGT. This CDR3 region has 17 residues. V lost 4 bases to trimming and J lost 9 bases, with 25 bases between them. The CDR3 spells CASSAPPGTRWRVEQFF. The CDR3 DNA sequence: TGTGCCAGCAGTGCCCCTCCCGGGACACGTTGGAGGGTTGAGCAGTTCTTC.

This rearrangement joins TRBV2 to TRBJ1-1; D gene uncertain. The germline CDR1 and CDR2 sequences are SNHLY and FYNNEI. This CDR3 is 14 amino acids long. Trimming took off 3 bases at V and 1 base at J, with 9 bases between the two ends. CDR3 residues: CASSERAGNTEAFF. CDR3 nucleotides: TGTGCCAGCAGTGAGAGGGCTGGGAACACTGAAGCTTTCTTT.

The table lists this clone with a count of one. This chain joins TRBV5-5 and TRBJ1-1; 10 bases map to TRBD1. The CDR3 consists of 13 residues. CDR1 SGHKS and CDR2 YYEKEE come from the germline V gene (reference sequence). The V segment lost 4 bases and the J segment 8 bases; nucleotides outside the gene matches: 5. The CDR3 loop is CASSPRTGGEAFF. As DNA, the CDR3 is TGTGCCAGCAGCCCCCGGACAGGGGGGGAAGCTTTCTTT. Full variable domain (remainder filled in from reference TRBV5-5 and TRBJ1-1): DAGVTQSPTHLIKTRGQQVTLRCSPISGHKSVSWYQQVLGQGPQFIFQYYEKEERGRGNFPDRFSARQFPNYSSELNVNALLLGDSALYLCASSPRTGGEAFFGQGTRLTVV.

Concerning this clone: Other DNA sequences in this specimen translate into the identical CDR3. The V gene is TRBV7-2, the J gene TRBJ2-3; 11 bases align to TRBD2. This CDR3 is 14 amino acids long. Germline CDR1 SGHTA, CDR2 FQGNSA. Unmatched junction bases numbered 6, after V lost 5 bases and J lost 8 bases. The CDR3 sequence: CASSLGTSGSTQYF. The DNA for the CDR3 is TGTGCCAGCAGCCTCGGGACTAGCGGCAGTACGCAGTATTTT.

The sample holds a few counts of this clone. This rearrangement joins TRBV18 to TRBJ1-2, with 7 bases fitting TRBD1. There are 15 residues in the CDR3. CDR1 is KGHSH and CDR2 is LQKENI in the germline V gene. The V gene end was trimmed by 0 bases and the J gene end by 4 bases; junction bases not matched to a gene: 5. The CDR3 region has the DNA TGTGCCAGCTCACCACCGGGACAGCAATCCTATGGCTACACCTTC. This gives the protein CASSPPGQQSYGYTF.

The chain combines TRBV7-2 with TRBJ2-3; 8 nucleotides line up with TRBD2. With 1 base clipped from V and 5 bases from J, the junction kept 5 bases outside the gene matches. Germline V gives CDR1 SGHTA, CDR2 FQGNSA. The CDR3 is made up of 15 amino acids. The chain's CDR3 is CASSLDFGRVDTQYF. The CDR3 DNA sequence: TGTGCCAGCAGCTTAGATTTCGGGAGGGTAGATACGCAGTATTTT.

J is TRBJ1-3 and V is TRBV10-3; 9 bases agree with TRBD1. The CDR3 runs to 16 residues. Per the germline V gene, CDR1 is ENHRY and CDR2 is SYGVKD. The junction had 4 bases not matched to a gene; V was cut back by 2 bases and J by 2 bases. The CDR3, as DNA: TGTGCCATCAGTGAGACCTGGACAGGGGCTGGAAACACCATATATTTT. Translated: CAISETWTGAGNTIYF.

The genes are TRBV25-1 and TRBJ1-2; TRBD1 agrees at 7 bases. Germline assignment: CDR1 MGHDK and CDR2 SYGVNS. CDR3 length equals 12 residues. Trimming took 4 bases from V and 8 from J; bases not matched to a gene: 4. The CDR3 sequence is CASSVQGGGYTF. CDR3 in DNA: TGTGCCAGCAGTGTGCAGGGGGGAGGCTACACCTTC.

This clone was counted between two and nine times. This chain connects TRBV4-1 to TRBJ1-4, with unresolved D. CDR1 and CDR2 (germline): MGHRA, YSYEKL. Trimming shortened V by 1 base and J by 10 bases, and 16 bases separated the two germline ends. This CDR3 region has 15 residues. This CDR3 reads CASSQVVERWRKLFF. The CDR3 region has the DNA TGCGCCAGCAGCCAAGTTGTGGAGCGGTGGAGAAAACTGTTTTTT.

CDR3: CAWTQQAQETQYF. CDR3 nucleotides: TGTGCCTGGACCCAACAGGCCCAAGAGACCCAGTACTTC. V usage is TRBV30 and J usage is TRBJ2-5; possibly TRBD1 for D (5 bases). V was clipped by 4 bases and J by 1 base, with 10 bases between them. Germline V CDR1 and CDR2: GTSNPN, SVGIG (reference sequence). The CDR3 is 13 residues long.

The rearrangement uses TRBV19 and TRBJ2-5; the match to TRBD2 covers 9 bases. The CDR3 has 14 residues. J gave up 3 bases and V 3 bases, and 2 bases lay outside the gene matches. The germline V gene encodes CDR1 LNHDA and CDR2 SQIVND (reference sequence). The CDR3 loop reads CASSIGTSKETQYF. The DNA of the CDR3 is TGTGCCAGTAGTATCGGGACTAGCAAAGAGACCCAGTACTTC.

CDR3 sequence (DNA): TGCAGCATAACTACAGGGGGTGGTAAAGAGACCCAGTACTTC. It is translated as CSITTGGGKETQYF. The V call is TRBV29-1, the J call TRBJ2-5; TRBD1 matches at 8 bases. The CDR3 spans 14 residues. CDR1 is SQVTM and CDR2 is ANQGSEA in the germline V gene. V was pared by 8 bases and J by 3 bases, with 11 bases of the junction left unmatched.

V gene TRBV6-1 combines with J gene TRBJ1-1; 10 nucleotides line up with TRBD1. V gave up 0 bases and J gave up 4 bases; unmatched junction bases: 5. The CDR3 spans 16 residues. Looked up from germline, CDR1 is MNHNS and CDR2 is SASEGT. Written as DNA, the CDR3 is TGTGCCAGCAGTGAAGCGTTGACAGGGGGCCGCACTGAAGCTTTCTTT. Protein sequence: CASSEALTGGRTEAFF.

This CDR3 is CASSLYTLPTNEKLFF. As DNA, the CDR3 is TGTGCCAGCAGCCTTTATACCCTTCCAACTAATGAAAAACTGTTTTTT. V gene TRBV7-9 combines with J gene TRBJ1-4; D is unclear. The V gene's germline CDR1 is SEHNR and CDR2 FQNEAQ (reference sequence). V was clipped by 5 bases and J by 0 bases, with 13 bases between them. This CDR3 region has 16 residues.

A note on this clone: Other DNA variants within this sample encode the same CDR3. The chain links TRBV7-2 to TRBJ2-7; tentatively, D is TRBD1 (5 bases). The CDR3 is made up of 14 amino acids. V shed 0 bases and J shed 3 bases, with 9 bases lying between them. The germline V gene encodes CDR1 SGHTA and CDR2 FQGNSA. Written as DNA, the CDR3 is TGTGCCAGCAGCTTAGCGCAGGGCTTCTACGAGCAGTACTTC. Amino acid sequence: CASSLAQGFYEQYF.

The chain employs TRBV28 and TRBJ2-7; 9 nucleotides agree with TRBD2. Trimming cost V 7 bases and J 0 bases; bases outside gene matches: 4. The CDR3 totals 14 residues. CDR1 and CDR2 (germline): MDHEN, SYDVKM. The DNA of the CDR3 is TGTGCCAGCACCCTGACTAGCGGCTCCTACGAGCAGTACTTC. This encodes CASTLTSGSYEQYF.

On this clone: A single base is all that separates this from a far larger clone, so a read error is likely. Other nucleotide sequences in the sample specify the same CDR3. The chain is built from TRBV7-2 and TRBJ1-1; D call uncertain. This CDR3 contains 13 residues. Per the germline V gene, CDR1 is SGHTA and CDR2 is FQGNSA. The V and J ends lost 1 base and 2 bases respectively, with 5 bases between them. The CDR3 sequence is CASSLGRNTEAFF. CDR3 bases: TGTGCCAGCAGCTTAGGTAGAAACACTGAAGCTTTCTTT.